The 17 T cell receptor beta chains listed next were all sequenced from one sample in a study of graft-versus-host responses after intestinal transplantation. The table came from immunoSEQ multiplex PCR; TCRdb's copy has only in-frame clones and leaves some out. The data show tens of thousands of clones, 90% to 95% seen once. For these receptors, no antigen is known. This specimen was unstimulated CD8+ T cells sorted from spleen or lymph node cells, taken before intestinal transplant. Receptor source: a human donor who received an intestinal transplant.

In its sample, this clone was seen once. The genes are TRBV10-1 and TRBJ2-1; 12 positions match TRBD2. V gave up 0 bases and J gave up 1 base; unmatched junction bases: 4. CDR3 size: 18 residues. The germline V gene encodes CDR1 WNHNN and CDR2 SYGVQD (reference sequence). The CDR3 here is CASSESTSGRPSYNEQFF. The CDR3 coding sequence is TGCGCCAGCAGTGAGTCGACTAGCGGGAGACCTTCCTACAATGAGCAGTTCTTC.

The rearrangement links TRBV5-1 to TRBJ2-2; 7 bases agree with TRBD2. The V and J ends lost 4 bases and 3 bases, in that order; junction bases with no gene match: 9. This CDR3 is 16 amino acids long. Germline V CDR1 and CDR2: SGHRS, YFSETQ. CDR3 DNA sequence: TGCGCCAGCAGCGCGGGGGACTTTCCCTACACCGGGGAGCTGTTTTTT. Translated: CASSAGDFPYTGELFF.

J is TRBJ2-7 and V is TRBV6-1; 9 bases fit TRBD1. Germline CDR1 and CDR2: MNHNS and SASEGT. The V gene end was trimmed by 4 bases and the J gene end by 2 bases; junction bases not matched to a gene: 3. This CDR3 is 14 amino acids long. The CDR3 coding sequence is TGTGCCAGCAGTGCGGGACAGGGTACCTACGAGCAGTACTTC. Protein sequence: CASSAGQGTYEQYF.

This sequence joins TRBV27 and TRBJ1-2; TRBD1 matches 8 bases. Germline trimming cut 5 bases from V and 4 bases from J; bases unmatched to any gene: 0. This CDR3 is 12 amino acids long. Germline V gene data show CDR1 as MNHEY and CDR2 as SMNVEV (reference sequence). The CDR3 sequence: CASSTGGYGYTF. Here the CDR3 DNA reads TGTGCCAGCAGTACAGGGGGCTATGGCTACACCTTC.

The V call is TRBV7-9, the J call TRBJ1-2; possible D gene TRBD1, 6 bases. Deletions cut 5 bases from V and 4 bases from J, with 17 bases between. CDR1 and CDR2 from the germline V gene are SEHNR and FQNEAQ (reference sequence). The CDR3 has 15 amino acids. As DNA, the CDR3 is TGTGCCAGCAGCCTTGAGGGGGGGCGAAGCTATGGCTACACCTTC. Its translation is CASSLEGGRSYGYTF.

This chain connects TRBV7-8 to TRBJ2-1, with a possible D match to TRBD2 (6 bases). This CDR3 is built from 18 residues. The V and J ends lost 1 base and 7 bases respectively, with 23 bases between them. CDR1 is SGHVS, CDR2 FQNEAQ, per germline. CDR3 sequence: CASSLGQLGRTWENEQFF. The CDR3 region has the DNA TGTGCCAGCAGCTTAGGTCAACTGGGGAGGACGTGGGAAAATGAGCAGTTCTTC.

The rearrangement links TRBV13 to TRBJ2-1; no clear D gene. V gave up 5 bases and J gave up 3 bases, with 5 bases separating them. Per the germline V gene, CDR1 is PRHDT and CDR2 is FYEKMQ (reference sequence). The CDR3 has 12 residues. CDR3 in amino acids: CASSLRYNEQFF. As DNA, the CDR3 is TGTGCCAGCAGCCTTCGCTACAATGAGCAGTTCTTC.

The sample holds one count of this clone. This sequence joins TRBV21-1 and TRBJ2-7; the DNA was not compared with TRBD2, the D call given in the table. TRBV21-1 is assigned pseudogene status. CDR3 length equals 17 residues. CDR3 bases: TGTGCCACCGAGAAAAGCAAAATACGGGGAGAGCTCTACGAGCAGTACTTC. As protein: CATEKSKIRGELYEQYF.

This sequence joins TRBV5-4 and TRBJ1-2; 11 bases are a match to TRBD1. Trimming took 2 bases from V and 2 from J; bases not matched to a gene: 2. This CDR3 comprises 15 residues. Per the germline V gene, CDR1 is SGHNT and CDR2 is YYREEE (reference sequence). CDR3 loop: CASSFGTGGNYGYTF. The CDR3 region has the DNA TGTGCCAGCAGCTTCGGGACAGGGGGAAACTATGGCTACACCTTC.

The genes are TRBV6-5 and TRBJ2-5; no firm D call. The CDR3 loop spans 10 amino acids. V was shortened by 7 bases and J by 5 bases, with 5 bases between the two germline ends. Germline CDR1 reads MNHEY; CDR2 reads SVGAGI. The CDR3 DNA follows: TGTGCCAGCACCCTCGAGACCCAGTACTTC. Protein product: CASTLETQYF.

The J gene is TRBJ2-1, the V gene TRBV5-1; D not certain. Per germline, CDR1 SGHRS and CDR2 YFSETQ. V was trimmed by 1 base and J by 1 base, leaving 9 bases between them. This CDR3 contains 15 residues. CDR3 in amino acids: CASSLWADSYNEQFF. The CDR3 DNA sequence: TGCGCCAGCAGCTTGTGGGCAGATTCCTACAATGAGCAGTTCTTC.

This rearrangement joins TRBV4-1 to TRBJ1-2; D gene uncertain. The germline V gene encodes CDR1 MGHRA and CDR2 YSYEKL. The V end lost 3 bases, the J end lost 7 bases, and 21 bases lay between the germline ends. CDR3 length: 16 residues. CDR3 DNA: TGCGCCAGCAGCCATGAGCCCGGACTTGCCGCTATTGGCTACACCTTC. Protein sequence: CASSHEPGLAAIGYTF.

In DNA, the CDR3 is TGCGCCAGCAGCTCAGACAATGAGCAGTTCTTC. Its protein is CASSSDNEQFF. The chain combines TRBV5-1 with TRBJ2-1, with D unresolved. Trimming took 3 bases from V and 5 from J, leaving 3 bases between them. Looked up from germline, CDR1 is SGHRS and CDR2 is YFSETQ. There are 11 residues in the CDR3.

V gene TRBV7-6 combines with J gene TRBJ2-2; the match to TRBD2 covers 12 bases. CDR3 length equals 21 residues. The V segment lost 5 bases and the J segment 4 bases; nucleotides outside the gene matches: 20. CDR1 is SGHVS, CDR2 FNYEAQ, per germline. The CDR3 bases are TGTGCCAGCAGCCCGTACTCTAGCGGGAGGGCCAAAAATACCCTCACCGGGGAGCTGTTTTTT. Protein product: CASSPYSSGRAKNTLTGELFF.

The chain has TRBV5-4 and TRBJ2-1; 8 bases match TRBD2. Per the germline V gene, CDR1 is SGHNT and CDR2 is YYREEE (reference sequence). J gave up 5 bases and V 0 bases, and 7 bases lay outside the gene matches. This CDR3 has 16 residues. Here the CDR3 reads CASSLGWLAGDNEQFF. In nucleotides, the CDR3 is TGTGCCAGCAGCTTGGGTTGGCTAGCGGGCGACAATGAGCAGTTCTTC.

The V gene is TRBV7-9, the J gene TRBJ1-4; TRBD1 is a possible D gene (5 bases). Germline values: CDR1 SEHNR, CDR2 FQNEAQ (reference sequence). V lost 4 bases and J lost 4, with 13 bases in between. The CDR3 extends over 15 amino acids. CDR3 region: CASSYPEGVNEKLFF. The CDR3 DNA reads as TGTGCCAGCAGCTACCCTGAAGGGGTTAATGAAAAACTGTTTTTT.

The V gene is TRBV19, the J gene TRBJ2-7; D might be TRBD1 (8 bases). The ends were cut back, 3 bases at V and 2 bases at J, with 14 bases in the middle. Germline CDR1 LNHDA, CDR2 SQIVND (reference sequence). The length of the CDR3 is 15 residues. DNA for the CDR3: TGTGCCAGTAGTATTGGAACAGGGGGGGCCTACGAGCAGTACTTC. It specifies CASSIGTGGAYEQYF.